These 2 T cell receptor beta chains came from one sample sequenced in a study of shared clonotypes between healthy human individuals. The data were produced by immunoSEQ multiplex PCR, yet TCRdb's version contains in-frame clones alone and is incomplete. The sample has about 980,000 clones; roughly 72% are singletons. Material: memory CD4+ T cells sorted from blood. Noted subset: CD45RA-negative fraction. The receptors were sampled from a young man in good health.

This chain connects TRBV4-2 to TRBJ2-7; possibly TRBD1 for D (5 bases). Per the germline V gene, CDR1 is LGHNA and CDR2 is YNFKEQ. With 5 bases removed from V and 2 bases from J, the gap between germline ends came to 16 bases. The CDR3 runs to 15 residues. In nucleotides, the CDR3 is TGTGCCAGCAGCTTGCGGTCAGGGTCCACCTACGAGCAGTACTTC. Amino acids: CASSLRSGSTYEQYF.

DNA of the CDR3: TGCAGCGGGAGGCTCACTCTGAACACTGAAGCTTTCTTT. Residues: CSGRLTLNTEAFF. This chain links TRBV29-1 with TRBJ1-1; D unclear. The CDR3 contains 13 residues. The V end was cut by 7 bases, the J end by 0 bases, with 12 bases between. Germline CDR1 SQVTM, CDR2 ANQGSEA.